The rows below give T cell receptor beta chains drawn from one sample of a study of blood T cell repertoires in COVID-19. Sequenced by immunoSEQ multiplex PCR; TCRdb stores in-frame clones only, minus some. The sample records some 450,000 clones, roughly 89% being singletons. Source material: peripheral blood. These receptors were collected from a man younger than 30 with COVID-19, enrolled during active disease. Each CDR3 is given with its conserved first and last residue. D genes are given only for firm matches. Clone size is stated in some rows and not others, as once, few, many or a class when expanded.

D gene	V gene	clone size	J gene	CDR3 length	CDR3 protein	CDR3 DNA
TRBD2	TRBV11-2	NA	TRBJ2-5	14	CASRGLAGDKTQYF	TGTGCCAGCAGAGGACTAGCGGGGGATAAGACCCAGTACTTC
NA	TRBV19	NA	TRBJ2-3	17	CASSSRGWRDVTDTQYF	TGTGCCAGTAGTTCCCGAGGTTGGCGGGACGTCACAGATACGCAGTATTTT
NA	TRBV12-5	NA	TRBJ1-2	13	CASGLEVRGGYTF	TGTGCTAGTGGTTTGGAGGTCCGCGGGGGCTACACCTTC
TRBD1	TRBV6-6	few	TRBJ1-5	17	CASSPGTGGYSNQPQHF	TGTGCCAGCAGTCCGGGGACAGGAGGATATAGCAATCAGCCCCAGCATTTT
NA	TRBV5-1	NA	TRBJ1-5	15	CASSLAGVSNQPQHF	TGCGCCAGCAGCTTGGCAGGGGTGAGCAATCAGCCCCAGCATTTT
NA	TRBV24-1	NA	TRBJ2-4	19	CATPLTDNWTIKIKNIQYF	TGTGCCACCCCGCTAACTGACAACTGGACAATTAAAATAAAAAACATTCAGTACTTC
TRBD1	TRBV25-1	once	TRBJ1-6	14	CASSGGQGYSPLHF	TGTGCCAGCAGTGGCGGACAGGGGTATTCACCCCTCCACTTT
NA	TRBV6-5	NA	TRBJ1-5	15	CASSPTQGYSQPQHF	TGTGCCAGCAGTCCCACTCAGGGATATAGTCAGCCCCAGCATTTT
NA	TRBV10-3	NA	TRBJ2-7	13	CAIKDSNYGEQYF	TGTGCCATCAAGGACTCTAACTATGGGGAGCAGTACTTC
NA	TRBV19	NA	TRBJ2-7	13	CASSMALEYEQYF	TGTGCCAGTAGTATGGCCCTAGAGTACGAGCAGTACTTC
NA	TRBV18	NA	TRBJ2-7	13	CASSPGSSYEQYF	TGTGCCAGCTCACCAGGGAGTTCCTACGAGCAGTACTTC
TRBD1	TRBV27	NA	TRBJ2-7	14	CASRITGQGSPPYF	TGTGCCAGCAGGATTACCGGACAGGGCTCCCCCCCGTACTTC
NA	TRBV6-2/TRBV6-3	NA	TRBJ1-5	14	CASSYRRTVSSQHF	TGTGCCAGCAGTTACCGAAGGACAGTCTCCTCCCAGCATTTT
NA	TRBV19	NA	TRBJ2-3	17	CASSIASGGLSTDTQYF	TGTGCCAGTAGTATAGCGTCCGGGGGGCTGAGCACAGATACGCAGTATTTT
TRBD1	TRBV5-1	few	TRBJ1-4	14	CASSTDRGHEKLFF	TGCGCCAGCAGCACTGACAGGGGGCATGAAAAACTGTTTTTT
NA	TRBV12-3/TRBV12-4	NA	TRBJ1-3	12	CASMELGNTIYF	TGTGCCAGCATGGAACTAGGAAACACCATATATTTT
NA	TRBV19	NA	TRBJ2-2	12	CASRLMTGELFF	TGTGCCAGTAGGCTAATGACCGGGGAGCTGTTTTTT
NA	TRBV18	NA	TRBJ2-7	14	CASSPSQAPYEQYF	TGTGCCAGCTCACCATCACAGGCCCCCTACGAGCAGTACTTC
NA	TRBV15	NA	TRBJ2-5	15	CATSRGGAPRETQYF	TGTGCCACCAGCAGGGGGGGGGCGCCCCGGGAGACCCAGTACTTC
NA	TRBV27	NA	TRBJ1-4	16	CASSLYGASTNEKLFF	TGTGCCAGCAGTTTATACGGTGCCTCAACTAATGAAAAACTGTTTTTT
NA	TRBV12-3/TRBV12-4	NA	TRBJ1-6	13	CASSLLYNSPLHF	TGTGCCAGCAGCCTCCTTTATAATTCACCCCTCCACTTT
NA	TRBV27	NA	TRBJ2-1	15	CASSLRLTSYNEQFF	TGTGCCAGCAGTTTAAGACTAACCTCCTACAATGAGCAGTTCTTC
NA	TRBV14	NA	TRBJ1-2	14	CASSQIEGIGGYTF	TGTGCCAGCAGCCAAATCGAGGGTATCGGCGGCTACACCTTC
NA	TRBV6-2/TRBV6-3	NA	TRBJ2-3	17	CASSPVIGGGITDTQYF	TGTGCCAGCAGTCCAGTCATAGGGGGAGGGATCACAGATACGCAGTATTTT
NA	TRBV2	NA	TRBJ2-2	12	CALGDLTGELFF	TGTGCCCTCGGGGATCTCACCGGGGAGCTGTTTTTT
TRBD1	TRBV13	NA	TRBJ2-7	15	CASSLKDRGFHEQYF	TGTGCCAGCAGCTTAAAGGACAGGGGCTTCCACGAGCAGTACTTC
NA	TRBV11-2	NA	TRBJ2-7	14	CASSLSLGGYEQYF	TGTGCCAGCAGCTTATCTCTGGGGGGCTACGAGCAGTACTTC
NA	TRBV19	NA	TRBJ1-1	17	CASTTDGGRGMNTEAFF	TGTGCCAGTACCACCGATGGGGGGCGGGGGATGAACACTGAAGCTTTCTTT
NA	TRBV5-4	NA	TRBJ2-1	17	CASSSRKGGGTYNEQFF	TGTGCCAGCAGCTCGCGGAAGGGTGGGGGGACCTACAATGAGCAGTTCTTC
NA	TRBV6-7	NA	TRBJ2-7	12	CASSSIRYEQYF	TGTGCCAGCAGTTCGATCAGGTACGAGCAGTACTTC
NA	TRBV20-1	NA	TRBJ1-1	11	CSATPDTEAFF	TGCAGTGCTACGCCGGACACTGAAGCTTTCTTT
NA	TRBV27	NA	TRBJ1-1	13	CASRGQLNTEAFF	TGTGCCAGCAGGGGGCAATTGAACACTGAAGCTTTCTTT
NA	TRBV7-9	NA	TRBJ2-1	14	CASSLEPKKNEQFF	TGTGCCAGCAGCTTAGAGCCGAAGAAGAATGAGCAGTTCTTC
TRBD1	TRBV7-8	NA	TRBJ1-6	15	CASSISGQGDSPLHF	TGTGCCAGCAGTATATCGGGACAGGGAGATTCACCCCTCCACTTT
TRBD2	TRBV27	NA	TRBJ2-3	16	CASSETSGNPTDTQYF	TGTGCCAGCAGTGAGACTAGCGGGAATCCCACAGATACGCAGTATTTT
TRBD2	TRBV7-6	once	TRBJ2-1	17	CASSSQTSGQSYNEQFF	TGTGCCAGCAGCTCCCAGACTAGCGGGCAGTCCTACAATGAGCAGTTCTTC
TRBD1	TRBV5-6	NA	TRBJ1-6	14	CASSLARGHSPLHF	TGTGCCAGCAGCTTGGCCAGGGGGCATTCACCCCTCCACTTT
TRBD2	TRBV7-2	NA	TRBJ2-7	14	CASSSSGRAYEQYF	TGTGCCAGCAGCTCTAGCGGGAGGGCCTACGAGCAGTACTTC
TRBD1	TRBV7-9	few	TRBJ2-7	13	CASSPRQGYEQYF	TGTGCCAGCAGCCCCAGACAGGGCTACGAGCAGTACTTC
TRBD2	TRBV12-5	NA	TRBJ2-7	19	CASGSLTPGTSGSFHEQYF	TGTGCTAGTGGCAGTCTGACCCCCGGGACTAGCGGGAGTTTCCACGAGCAGTACTTC
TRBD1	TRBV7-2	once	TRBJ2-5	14	CASSPYRGRETQYF	TGTGCCAGCAGCCCCTACAGGGGAAGGGAGACCCAGTACTTC
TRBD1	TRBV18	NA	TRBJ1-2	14	CASSPGTANYGYTF	TGTGCCAGCTCACCCGGGACAGCTAACTATGGCTACACCTTC
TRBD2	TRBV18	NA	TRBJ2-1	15	CASSLLASLYNEQFF	TGTGCCAGCTCACTACTAGCGAGCCTTTACAATGAGCAGTTCTTC
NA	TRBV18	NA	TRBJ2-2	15	CASSPSDFNTGELFF	TGTGCCAGCTCACCTTCGGACTTTAACACCGGGGAGCTGTTTTTT
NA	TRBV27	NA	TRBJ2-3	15	CASRLLAANTDTQYF	TGTGCCAGCAGGTTACTAGCTGCTAACACAGATACGCAGTATTTT
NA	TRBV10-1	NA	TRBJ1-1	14	CASSATGRGTEAFF	TGCGCCAGCAGTGCTACAGGGCGAGGGACTGAAGCTTTCTTT
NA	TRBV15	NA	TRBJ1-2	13	CATSEARGGGYTF	TGTGCCACCAGCGAAGCCCGGGGTGGTGGCTACACCTTC
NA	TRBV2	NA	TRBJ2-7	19	CASTLLKGYTRDNPYEQYF	TGTGCCAGCACCCTACTTAAGGGGTACACGAGGGACAATCCCTACGAGCAGTACTTC
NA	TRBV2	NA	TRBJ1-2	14	CASSENRVGYGYTF	TGTGCCAGCAGTGAAAACAGGGTGGGCTATGGCTACACCTTC
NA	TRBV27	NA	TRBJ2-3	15	CASSLAAFSTDTQYF	TGTGCCAGCAGTTTAGCGGCGTTCAGCACAGATACGCAGTATTTT
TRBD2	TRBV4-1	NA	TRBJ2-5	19	CASSHPGLAGGPLSETQYF	TGCGCCAGCAGCCACCCAGGACTAGCGGGGGGGCCGTTATCGGAGACCCAGTACTTC
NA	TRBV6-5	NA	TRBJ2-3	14	CASKTGLSTDTQYF	TGTGCCAGCAAAACGGGACTTAGCACAGATACGCAGTATTTT
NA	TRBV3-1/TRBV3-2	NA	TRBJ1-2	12	CASSQVDRTYTF	TGTGCCAGCAGCCAAGTCGACCGGACTTACACCTTC
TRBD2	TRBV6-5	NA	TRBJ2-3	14	CASISGGSADTQYF	TGTGCCAGCATCTCGGGCGGGAGTGCAGATACGCAGTATTTT
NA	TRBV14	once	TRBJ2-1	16	CASSWDSLVSYNEQFF	TGTGCCAGCAGTTGGGACTCTCTTGTGTCCTACAATGAGCAGTTCTTC